The next 31 T cell receptor beta chains were all read from a single sample in a study of human T cells and chemical hapten exposure. A single record per CDR3 protein comes from TCRdb applying MiXCR to the RACE reads. The sample shows over 75,000 distinct CDR3 sequences, about 8% of them seen only once. Indicated time point: patch test 1, 2 weeks after DPC sensitization. Treatment denoted: therapeutic diphenylcyclopropenone sensitization with weekly scalp DPC. The sample here was whole blood, taken in connection with sensitization to the hapten diphenylcyclopropenone (DPC). Every receptor here comes from a young woman with alopecia areata. Some clones in this sample may be carry-over from other donors' samples.

The V gene is TRBV2, the J gene TRBJ1-5; D gene uncertain. From germline, CDR1 is SNHLY and CDR2 FYNNEI. The V end lost 7 bases, the J end lost 2 bases, and 6 bases lay between the germline ends. This CDR3 is 12 amino acids long. The CDR3 DNA is TGTGCCAGCAATACAGGCAATCAGCCCCAGCATTTT. Residues: CASNTGNQPQHF.

The chain combines TRBV6-2 or TRBV6-3 with TRBJ2-1, with 9 bases identical to TRBD2. This CDR3 has 12 residues. J was trimmed by 13 bases and V by 5 bases; bases with no gene match: 6. Germline CDR1 is MNHEY and CDR2 is SVGEGT. Here the CDR3 DNA reads TGTGCCAGCAGTGAAAAACTAGCGGGCCAGTTCTTC. Protein sequence: CASSEKLAGQFF.

This clonotype was counted between two and nine times. This rearrangement joins TRBV11-2 to TRBJ1-1, with 10 bases fitting TRBD1. The germline gives CDR1 SGHAT, CDR2 FQNNGV. This CDR3 comprises 16 residues. J lost 4 bases, V lost 4 bases, and 9 bases had no gene match. The CDR3, as DNA: TGTGCCAGCAGCTCTCCGGGACAGGGGTTAGGCACTGAAGCTTTCTTT. It encodes CASSSPGQGLGTEAFF.

The table lists this clonotype with many counts. The chain carries TRBV24-1 and TRBJ2-3, with D perhaps matching TRBD1 (5 bases). Germline V CDR1 and CDR2: KGHDR, SFDVKD. V lost 4 bases to trimming and J lost 2 bases, with 12 bases between them. CDR3 length: 15 amino acids. The CDR3 DNA is TGTGCCACCAGTGAGGGGCAGGGAACCACAGATACGCAGTATTTT. Protein sequence: CATSEGQGTTDTQYF.

This clonotype showed up many times. The chain is built from TRBV3-1 and TRBJ1-1; D is undetermined. The CDR3 totals 11 residues. The V end was cut by 2 bases, the J end by 6 bases, with 4 bases between. Germline V gene lookup returns CDR1 LGHDT and CDR2 YNNKEL (reference sequence). This CDR3 is CASSQTSEAFF. The DNA of the CDR3 is TGTGCCAGCAGCCAAACGTCTGAAGCTTTCTTT.

With respect to this clonotype: A much larger clone differs from this one at a single base, so this may be a read error. The chain has TRBV20-1 and TRBJ2-1; a weak D match, TRBD2 (6 bases). Trimming shortened V by 3 bases and J by 3 bases, and 15 bases separated the two germline ends. Germline CDR1 is DFQATT and CDR2 is SNEGSKA (reference sequence). The CDR3 consists of 15 residues. DNA for the CDR3: TGCAGTGCTAGTTATGGGGAGGCCGACTACAATGAGCAGTTCTTC. As protein: CSASYGEADYNEQFF.

This clonotype was counted ten times or more. The CDR3 spells CASSLAGTGVSGANVLTF. The CDR3 bases are TGTGCCAGCAGCCTCGCCGGGACAGGGGTCTCTGGGGCCAACGTCCTGACTTTC. The chain joins TRBV7-6 to TRBJ2-6, with 10 bases fitting TRBD1. From germline, CDR1 is SGHVS and CDR2 FNYEAQ. The CDR3 covers 18 residues. J was trimmed by 0 bases and V by 5 bases; bases with no gene match: 7.

This clonotype has a count of ten or more. The rearrangement links TRBV18 to TRBJ2-7; 7 bases are shared with TRBD1. The CDR3 length is 14 residues. The junction had 4 bases not matched to a gene; V was cut back by 4 bases and J by 1 base. Per germline, CDR1 KGHSH and CDR2 LQKENI. DNA of the CDR3: TGTGCCAGCTCACGCGACAGGGTTTCCTACGAGCAGTACTTC. Protein product: CASSRDRVSYEQYF.

This clonotype was detected a few times. This rearrangement joins TRBV20-1 to TRBJ2-5, with TRBD2 matching over 8 bases. Losses at the gene ends were 6 bases for V and 9 bases for J; bases not matched to a gene: 18. Germline V lookup: CDR1 DFQATT, CDR2 SNEGSKA (reference sequence). CDR3 length: 15 amino acids. In nucleotides, the CDR3 is TGCAGTGCCAGTCGGGTGGGACTAGGGCTTCGGGCCCAGTACTTC. As protein: CSASRVGLGLRAQYF.

This clonotype has a count of ten or more. The chain is built from TRBV19 and TRBJ2-4; possibly TRBD2 for D (6 bases). V lost 5 bases to trimming and J lost 0 bases, with 26 bases between them. This CDR3 comprises 20 residues. Germline V gene lookup returns CDR1 LNHDA and CDR2 SQIVND (reference sequence). CDR3 DNA sequence: TGTGCCAGTAGTTTCACCCCTGACCCTCGGAGGGTGATAGCCAAAAACATTCAGTACTTC. This gives the protein CASSFTPDPRRVIAKNIQYF.

This clonotype was observed at least ten times. V gene TRBV5-1 combines with J gene TRBJ2-5; TRBD1 might be the D (6 bases). The germline V gene has CDR1 SGHRS and CDR2 YFSETQ. This CDR3 comprises 14 residues. Trimming left V 5 bases short and J 1 base short, with 12 bases between. For the CDR3, the DNA is TGCGCCAGCAGAGGACAGATCCTCCAAGAGACCCAGTACTTC. This sequence encodes CASRGQILQETQYF.

This clonotype has just a few counts. V is TRBV6-5 and J is TRBJ1-1; D remains ambiguous. V lost 2 bases and J lost 8, with 12 bases in between. This CDR3 spans 13 amino acids. Germline V gene data show CDR1 as MNHEY and CDR2 as SVGAGI. Written as DNA, the CDR3 is TGTGCCAGCAGTTACGGCCGGTTTATGGAAGCTTTCTTT. Translating gives CASSYGRFMEAFF.

This clonotype was counted many times. The V gene is TRBV5-6, the J gene TRBJ2-3, with 9 bases that match TRBD1. The CDR3 spans 16 residues. Germline V gene sequence: CDR1 SGHDT, CDR2 YYEEEE. Trimming removed 4 bases from V and 7 bases from J; junction bases left unmatched: 13. CDR3 DNA: TGTGCCAGCAGCCTAGAAATGGGACAGGGATTGAATACGCAGTATTTT. It is translated as CASSLEMGQGLNTQYF. Looking up the rest from reference TRBV5-6 and TRBJ2-3 gives the full variable domain: DAGVTQSPTHLIKTRGQQVTLRCSPKSGHDTVSWYQQALGQGPQFIFQYYEEEERQRGNFPDRFSGHQFPNYSSELNVNALLLGDSALYLCASSLEMGQGLNTQYFGPGTRLTVL.

At least ten counts were recorded for this clonotype. The rearrangement uses TRBV12-3 or TRBV12-4 and TRBJ1-2; 7 nucleotides match TRBD1. Losses at the gene ends were 5 bases for V and 3 bases for J; bases not matched to a gene: 3. The CDR3 is 13 residues long. Here the CDR3 reads CASSPGTDYGYTF. DNA of the CDR3: TGTGCCAGCAGTCCCGGGACAGACTATGGCTACACCTTC.

Regarding this clonotype: A single base separates this from a much larger clone, so it may be a read error. This rearrangement joins TRBV5-6 to TRBJ1-1; D remains unclear. Germline values: CDR1 SGHDT, CDR2 YYEEEE. The CDR3 totals 17 residues. In DNA, the CDR3 is TGTGCCACCAGCTCGCCTTTACCACCCCGGGCGAACACTGAAGCTTTCTTT. It translates to CATSSPLPPRANTEAFF.

This chain's CDR3 is CASSLSRQPQHF. The CDR3 nucleotides are TGTGCCAGCAGTTTGTCCAGACAGCCCCAGCATTTT. The chain joins TRBV12-3 or TRBV12-4 to TRBJ1-5; no clear D. Trimming removed 3 bases at V and 7 bases at J, with 7 bases between. The CDR3 extends over 12 amino acids.

This clonotype came up a few times. The chain couples TRBV5-5 to TRBJ1-5; 8 nucleotides match TRBD1. The CDR3 extends over 15 amino acids. The V gene end was trimmed by 0 bases and the J gene end by 6 bases; junction bases not matched to a gene: 5. CDR1 SGHKS and CDR2 YYEKEE come from the germline V gene (reference sequence). Here the CDR3 reads CASSLGTGYGQPQHF. CDR3 nucleotides: TGTGCCAGCAGCTTGGGGACAGGGTACGGTCAGCCCCAGCATTTT.

This clonotype was seen at least ten times. This chain links TRBV6-5 with TRBJ1-6; weak D call: TRBD1 (6 bases). Germline CDR1 and CDR2: MNHEY and SVGAGI. Trimming cost V 6 bases and J 6 bases, with 21 bases left between them. This CDR3 is 17 amino acids long. As DNA, the CDR3 is TGTGCCAGCAGAAGGGGGAACTACAAAGCTCCTAATTCACCCCTCCACTTT. Its translation: CASRRGNYKAPNSPLHF.

This clonotype was counted between two and nine times. The genes are TRBV5-1 and TRBJ2-2; 7 bases line up with TRBD1. The CDR3 sequence is 14 residues long. V was pared by 3 bases and J by 4 bases, with 3 bases of the junction left unmatched. CDR1 is SGHRS and CDR2 is YFSETQ in the germline V gene. CDR3 sequence reads: CASSYSGGTGELFF. Written as DNA, the CDR3 is TGCGCCAGCAGCTACTCAGGGGGCACCGGGGAGCTGTTTTTT.

This clonotype was seen only a few times. The J gene is TRBJ1-4, the V gene TRBV6-5, with D possibly TRBD1 on 5 matching bases. The CDR3 spans 16 residues. The V gene lost 0 bases and the J gene lost 0 bases, with 8 bases spanning the gap. Germline V gene data show CDR1 as MNHEY and CDR2 as SVGAGI. Here the CDR3 reads CASSYSIGATNEKLFF. The CDR3 nucleotides are TGTGCCAGCAGTTACTCGATAGGGGCAACTAATGAAAAACTGTTTTTT.

There are many counts of this clonotype. The rearrangement uses TRBV29-1 and TRBJ2-7; D is undetermined. The V gene's germline CDR1 is SQVTM and CDR2 ANQGSEA. This CDR3 contains 14 residues. V dropped 6 bases and J dropped 2 bases, with 17 bases sitting between them. The DNA for the CDR3 is TGCAGCGTGACCCCCCAGGCGCTCACCTACGAGCAGTACTTC. Amino acids: CSVTPQALTYEQYF.

This clonotype has a count of ten or more. V is TRBV29-1 and J is TRBJ2-3; D may correspond to TRBD1 or TRBD2 (5 bases each). CDR3 length: 14 amino acids. Per the germline V gene, CDR1 is SQVTM and CDR2 is ANQGSEA. Between the trimmed V and J ends, which lost 1 base and 0 bases, there was a span of 8 bases. The CDR3 spells CSVEGDGSTDTQYF. DNA for the CDR3: TGCAGCGTTGAAGGGGACGGTAGCACAGATACGCAGTATTTT.

Comment on this clonotype: A read error may explain this, as a much larger clone is one base away. The chain has TRBV20-1 and TRBJ2-7; TRBD2 matches 7 bases. This CDR3 contains 15 residues. The ends lost 0 bases at V and 3 bases at J; junction bases unmatched: 8. Germline CDR1 reads DFQATT; CDR2 reads SNEGSKA (reference sequence). CDR3 bases: TGCAGTGCTAGAGATAGACGAGCGGGGAACTACGAGCAGTACTTC. Protein: CSARDRRAGNYEQYF.

This clonotype came up many times. This sequence joins TRBV5-1 and TRBJ2-2; no definite D call. Per the germline V gene, CDR1 is SGHRS and CDR2 is YFSETQ. The CDR3 has 16 residues. V shed 4 bases and J shed 0 bases, with 13 bases lying between them. The CDR3 spells CASSTSDQTNTGELFF. The CDR3 region has the DNA TGCGCCAGCAGCACCTCGGATCAGACGAACACCGGGGAGCTGTTTTTT.

This clonotype was recorded at least ten times. The CDR3 loop is CASSIEDTQYF. DNA of the CDR3: TGTGCCAGCAGCATAGAGGATACGCAGTATTTT. This chain uses TRBV6-1 with TRBJ2-3; D is unresolved. The length of the CDR3 is 11 residues. In germline, CDR1 is MNHNS, CDR2 SASEGT. The ends were cut back, 6 bases at V and 6 bases at J, with 7 bases in the middle.

Concerning this clonotype: Being one base from a much bigger clone, this may be a read error. The chain couples TRBV2 to TRBJ1-5; D is unclear. Germline V CDR1 and CDR2: SNHLY, FYNNEI. There are 13 residues in the CDR3. CDR3 in amino acids: CGSSPGWIEAQHF. The CDR3 bases are TGTGGCAGCAGTCCCGGGTGGATTGAGGCCCAGCATTTT.

The V and J genes are TRBV29-1 and TRBJ1-1, with TRBD1 matching over 8 bases. Germline V gives CDR1 SQVTM, CDR2 ANQGSEA. V was clipped by 6 bases and J by 5 bases; unmatched bases: 11. The CDR3 is 14 amino acids. The CDR3 DNA follows: TGCAGCGTGGATCGGACAGGGACGGGGACTGAAGCTTTCTTT. Amino acid sequence: CSVDRTGTGTEAFF.

This clonotype was seen ten or more times. This chain links TRBV19 with TRBJ1-2; 7 nucleotides agree with TRBD1. CDR1 LNHDA and CDR2 SQIVND come from the germline V gene (reference sequence). There are 14 residues in the CDR3. V was clipped by 4 bases and J by 8 bases; unmatched bases: 10. DNA of the CDR3: TGTGCCAGTAGTACCCGACAGGGAGTCATGGGCTACACCTTC. It translates to CASSTRQGVMGYTF.

A remark on this clonotype: A single base separates this from a much larger clone, so it may be a read error. The chain has TRBV5-8 and TRBJ2-6, with D perhaps being TRBD1 or TRBD2 (5 bases each). This CDR3 has 16 amino acids. Germline CDR1 reads SGHTS; CDR2 reads YDEGEE. In nucleotides, the CDR3 is TGTGTCAGCAGCTTAGGGACGGGCTCTGGGGCCAACGTCCTGACTTTC. The encoded protein is CVSSLGTGSGANVLTF.

V gene TRBV18 combines with J gene TRBJ2-3; 8 bases match TRBD2. With 8 bases clipped from V and 6 bases from J, the junction kept 10 bases outside the gene matches. There are 14 residues in the CDR3. Germline V gives CDR1 KGHSH, CDR2 LQKENI. The CDR3 is CASTGLAPPDTQYF. In DNA, the CDR3 is TGTGCCAGCACCGGACTAGCCCCACCCGATACGCAGTATTTT.

This clonotype was detected many times. The chain carries TRBV5-1 and TRBJ2-5; D uncertain. The V gene's germline CDR1 is SGHRS and CDR2 YFSETQ. Trimming shortened V by 4 bases and J by 0 bases, and 13 bases separated the two germline ends. The length of the CDR3 is 15 residues. The CDR3 region is CASSPDGRNQETQYF. CDR3 nucleotide sequence: TGCGCCAGCAGCCCGGACGGACGGAACCAAGAGACCCAGTACTTC.